These T cell receptor beta chains were read from a single sample in a study of T-cell memory formation after mild COVID-19. A single record per CDR3 protein comes from TCRdb applying MiXCR to the 5' RACE reads. This sample has some 120,000 distinct CDR3 sequences, with about 17% found just once. Sequenced: PBMCs or a T cell subset sorted from them (not recorded which). These receptor sequences come from an adult woman who had mild COVID-19 (a few samples of this study predate the infection). Cell type and time point are not known. CDR3s include the opening cysteine and the closing phenylalanine or tryptophan. Each record gives: D gene, clone size, V gene, J gene, CDR3 DNA, CDR3 protein. The D gene is left open where the match is weak. Clone size, where shown, is once, few, many, or a class for clones that have expanded.

d_gene: -
abundance: -
v_gene: TRBV29-1
j_gene: TRBJ2-5
CDR3nt: TGCAGCGTTGAAGACAAGTCCCCAACCCAGTACTTC
CDR3aa: CSVEDKSPTQYF

d_gene: -
abundance: -
v_gene: TRBV7-3
j_gene: TRBJ2-1
CDR3nt: TGTGCCAGCAGCTTAACACTGAGCTCCTACAATGAGCAGTTCTTC
CDR3aa: CASSLTLSSYNEQFF

d_gene: -
abundance: -
v_gene: TRBV21-1
j_gene: TRBJ2-7
CDR3nt: TGTGCCAGCAGCATTATCTTTCCGGACAGTCCCTACGAGCAGTACTTC
CDR3aa: CASSIIFPDSPYEQYF

d_gene: -
abundance: few
v_gene: TRBV20-1
j_gene: TRBJ1-5
CDR3nt: TGCAGTGCGGTCCCTTGGAGCAATCAGCCCCAGCATTTT
CDR3aa: CSAVPWSNQPQHF

d_gene: -
abundance: -
v_gene: TRBV11-1
j_gene: TRBJ2-3
CDR3nt: TGTGCCAGCAGCTTTGGTTTTATGGGGGGCGTCTCAGATACGCAGTATTTT
CDR3aa: CASSFGFMGGVSDTQYF

d_gene: TRBD1
abundance: few
v_gene: TRBV11-3
j_gene: TRBJ1-2
CDR3nt: TGTGCCAGCAGCTTAGCGGGACAGACTTTTGGCTACACCTTC
CDR3aa: CASSLAGQTFGYTF

d_gene: -
abundance: few
v_gene: TRBV19
j_gene: TRBJ2-7
CDR3nt: TGTGCCAGTAGTATGGGTCAGGAGGCCCTCTACGAGCAGTACTTC
CDR3aa: CASSMGQEALYEQYF

d_gene: -
abundance: few
v_gene: TRBV6-1
j_gene: TRBJ1-3
CDR3nt: TGTGCCAGCAGTTGGTACGCGTGGAAGGACACCATATATTTT
CDR3aa: CASSWYAWKDTIYF

d_gene: TRBD2
abundance: -
v_gene: TRBV20-1
j_gene: TRBJ2-7
CDR3nt: TGCAGTGCTAGAGATTATATGGGCAGCGGGAGTCTCGACGAGCAGTACTTC
CDR3aa: CSARDYMGSGSLDEQYF

d_gene: TRBD1
abundance: -
v_gene: TRBV19
j_gene: TRBJ1-4
CDR3nt: TGTGCCAGTAGTGGCGGACAGGGCAATTGGGAAAAACTGTTTTTT
CDR3aa: CASSGGQGNWEKLFF

d_gene: -
abundance: few
v_gene: TRBV3-1
j_gene: TRBJ1-2
CDR3nt: TGTGCCAGCAGCCTTCTCATGGGACGAGATGGCTACACCTTC
CDR3aa: CASSLLMGRDGYTF

d_gene: TRBD1
abundance: few
v_gene: TRBV4-2
j_gene: TRBJ1-2
CDR3nt: TGTGCCAGCAGCCCCAGGACAGGGGCTAACTATGGCTACACCTTC
CDR3aa: CASSPRTGANYGYTF

d_gene: TRBD2
abundance: -
v_gene: TRBV9
j_gene: TRBJ2-1
CDR3nt: TGTGCCAGCAGCGTCGCGGGGGGACTAGCGGTGAATGAGCAGTTCTTC
CDR3aa: CASSVAGGLAVNEQFF

d_gene: TRBD1
abundance: -
v_gene: TRBV7-2
j_gene: TRBJ2-2
CDR3nt: TGTGCCAGCAGCTCACAGGGGGCGCGAGGCGGGGAGCTGTTTTTT
CDR3aa: CASSSQGARGGELFF

d_gene: TRBD2
abundance: few
v_gene: TRBV7-9
j_gene: TRBJ2-3
CDR3nt: TGTGCCAGCAGCGGGACTAGCGGGAGGTCCCCAGATACGCAGTATTTT
CDR3aa: CASSGTSGRSPDTQYF

d_gene: -
abundance: -
v_gene: TRBV5-1
j_gene: TRBJ2-2
CDR3nt: TGCGCCAGCAGCTTGGCCTTTGTAAACACCGGGGAGCTGTTTTTT
CDR3aa: CASSLAFVNTGELFF

d_gene: TRBD2
abundance: -
v_gene: TRBV30
j_gene: TRBJ2-1
CDR3nt: TGTGCCTGGAGTGTACCAGGACTAGCCCTTGAGCAGTTCTTC
CDR3aa: CAWSVPGLALEQFF

d_gene: -
abundance: many
v_gene: TRBV4-3
j_gene: TRBJ2-7
CDR3nt: TGCGCCAGCAGCCAAAAAGCCACGATTTGGTCCTACGAGCAGTACTTC
CDR3aa: CASSQKATIWSYEQYF

d_gene: TRBD1
abundance: many
v_gene: TRBV5-1
j_gene: TRBJ2-7
CDR3nt: TGCGCCAGCAGTCCCCAGGGGGACGAGCAGTACTTC
CDR3aa: CASSPQGDEQYF

d_gene: -
abundance: few
v_gene: TRBV29-1
j_gene: TRBJ2-2
CDR3nt: TGCAGCGTTGGGGTTTCAGGGAGAGCCGGGGAGCTGTTTTTT
CDR3aa: CSVGVSGRAGELFF

d_gene: -
abundance: -
v_gene: TRBV2
j_gene: TRBJ2-1
CDR3nt: TGTGCCAGCAGGGGACGATTCCGGTACAATGAGCAGTTCTTC
CDR3aa: CASRGRFRYNEQFF

d_gene: -
abundance: -
v_gene: TRBV27
j_gene: TRBJ2-7
CDR3nt: TGTGCCAGCAGCCATCGGGCCTCCTACGAGCAGTACTTC
CDR3aa: CASSHRASYEQYF

d_gene: -
abundance: few
v_gene: TRBV6-5
j_gene: TRBJ2-5
CDR3nt: TGTGCCAGCAGTCGCACCCGGTGGGACGGGGAGACCCAGTACTTC
CDR3aa: CASSRTRWDGETQYF

d_gene: -
abundance: many
v_gene: TRBV5-1
j_gene: TRBJ2-3
CDR3nt: TGCGCCAGCAGCTTGGAGGGGGATACGCAGTATTTT
CDR3aa: CASSLEGDTQYF

d_gene: -
abundance: -
v_gene: TRBV6-5
j_gene: TRBJ1-5
CDR3nt: TGTGCCAGCTCGAGGCTAGGGGGCAATCAGCCCCAGCATTTT
CDR3aa: CASSRLGGNQPQHF

d_gene: TRBD1
abundance: -
v_gene: TRBV19
j_gene: TRBJ2-2
CDR3nt: TGTGCCAGTAGGCAGGACAGGGTCGGTTTAGGGGAGCTGTTTTTT
CDR3aa: CASRQDRVGLGELFF

d_gene: TRBD1
abundance: -
v_gene: TRBV7-6
j_gene: TRBJ2-7
CDR3nt: TGTGCCAGCAGCTTAGTGATACAGGGGGCCAGCTCCTACGAGCAGTACTTC
CDR3aa: CASSLVIQGASSYEQYF

d_gene: -
abundance: -
v_gene: TRBV19
j_gene: TRBJ2-2
CDR3nt: TGTGCCAGTAGTATGTTAGGCGGGGAGCTGTTTTTT
CDR3aa: CASSMLGGELFF

d_gene: TRBD1
abundance: few
v_gene: TRBV9
j_gene: TRBJ1-2
CDR3nt: TGTGCCAGCAGCGTAGCGGGACAGGGCCTAAACTATGGCTACACCTTC
CDR3aa: CASSVAGQGLNYGYTF

d_gene: TRBD1
abundance: many
v_gene: TRBV20-1
j_gene: TRBJ2-1
CDR3nt: TGCAGTGCTACGCGACAGGGGGTGAACAATGAGCAGTTCTTC
CDR3aa: CSATRQGVNNEQFF

d_gene: -
abundance: few
v_gene: TRBV5-5
j_gene: TRBJ1-1
CDR3nt: TGTGCCAGCAGCTTAGAGGACATTTACACTGAAGCTTTCTTT
CDR3aa: CASSLEDIYTEAFF

d_gene: TRBD1
abundance: few
v_gene: TRBV5-1
j_gene: TRBJ2-3
CDR3nt: TGCGCCAGCAGCCCCGGGACAGTTAGCACAGATACGCAGTATTTT
CDR3aa: CASSPGTVSTDTQYF

d_gene: -
abundance: few
v_gene: TRBV24-1
j_gene: TRBJ2-5
CDR3nt: TGTGCCACCAGTGATCCAGTTCGCGGGGAGACCCAGTACTTC
CDR3aa: CATSDPVRGETQYF

d_gene: TRBD1
abundance: -
v_gene: TRBV30
j_gene: TRBJ1-5
CDR3nt: TGTGCCTGGAGTGTATCAGGGGGCAAGCCCCAGCATTTT
CDR3aa: CAWSVSGGKPQHF

d_gene: -
abundance: few
v_gene: TRBV28
j_gene: TRBJ2-7
CDR3nt: TGTGCCAGTCAGACGACTTGGAGCTCCTACGAGCAGTACTTC
CDR3aa: CASQTTWSSYEQYF

d_gene: -
abundance: few
v_gene: TRBV20-1
j_gene: TRBJ1-1
CDR3nt: TGCAGTGCTAGAGATAAAGCGGGGGAGGACACTGAAGCTTTCTTT
CDR3aa: CSARDKAGEDTEAFF

d_gene: TRBD1
abundance: few
v_gene: TRBV7-2
j_gene: TRBJ2-7
CDR3nt: TGTGCCAGCAGCCCACAGGGGAACTACGAGCAGTACTTC
CDR3aa: CASSPQGNYEQYF

d_gene: -
abundance: few
v_gene: TRBV6-2/TRBV6-3
j_gene: TRBJ2-1
CDR3nt: TGTGCCAGCAGCTCCCCAGGAGCGGGCTACAATGAGCAGTTCTTC
CDR3aa: CASSSPGAGYNEQFF

d_gene: -
abundance: -
v_gene: TRBV5-1
j_gene: TRBJ2-7
CDR3nt: TGCGCCAGCAGCTCCGGCCCCAGCGGAGCCCGTGGCGAGCAGTACTTC
CDR3aa: CASSSGPSGARGEQYF

d_gene: -
abundance: few
v_gene: TRBV7-9
j_gene: TRBJ2-7
CDR3nt: TGTGCCAGCAGCGCCCGTTGGGGCGGAGGGGGCGACGAGCAGTACTTC
CDR3aa: CASSARWGGGGDEQYF

d_gene: -
abundance: -
v_gene: TRBV7-9
j_gene: TRBJ1-5
CDR3nt: TGTGCCAGCAGCTCCGCGACGATTCGAAATCAGCCCCAGCATTTT
CDR3aa: CASSSATIRNQPQHF